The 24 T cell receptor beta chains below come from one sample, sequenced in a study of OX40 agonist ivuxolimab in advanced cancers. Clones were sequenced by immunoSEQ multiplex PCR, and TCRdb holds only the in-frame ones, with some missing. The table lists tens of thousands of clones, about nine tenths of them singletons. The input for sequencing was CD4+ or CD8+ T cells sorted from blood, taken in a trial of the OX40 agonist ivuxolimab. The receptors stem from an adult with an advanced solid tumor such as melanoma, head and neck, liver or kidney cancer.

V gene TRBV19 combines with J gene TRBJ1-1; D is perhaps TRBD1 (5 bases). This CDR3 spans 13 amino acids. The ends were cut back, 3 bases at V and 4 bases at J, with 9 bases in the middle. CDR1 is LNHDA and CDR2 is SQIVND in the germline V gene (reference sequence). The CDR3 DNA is TGTGCCAGTAGTATCGATGGGGGCACTGAAGCTTTCTTT. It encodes CASSIDGGTEAFF.

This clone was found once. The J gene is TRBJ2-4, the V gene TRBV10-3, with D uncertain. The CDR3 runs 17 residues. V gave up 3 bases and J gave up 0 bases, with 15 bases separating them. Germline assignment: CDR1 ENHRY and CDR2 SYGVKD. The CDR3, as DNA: TGTGCCATCAGTGACCCGAGAGTCTCCTTAGCCAAAAACATTCAGTACTTC. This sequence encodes CAISDPRVSLAKNIQYF.

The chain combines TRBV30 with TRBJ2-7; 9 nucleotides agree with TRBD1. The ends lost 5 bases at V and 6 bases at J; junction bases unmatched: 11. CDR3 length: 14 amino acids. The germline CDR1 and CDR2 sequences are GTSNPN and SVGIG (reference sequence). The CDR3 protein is CAWGSFGTGTEQYF. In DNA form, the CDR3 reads TGTGCCTGGGGTTCTTTTGGGACAGGGACCGAGCAGTACTTC.

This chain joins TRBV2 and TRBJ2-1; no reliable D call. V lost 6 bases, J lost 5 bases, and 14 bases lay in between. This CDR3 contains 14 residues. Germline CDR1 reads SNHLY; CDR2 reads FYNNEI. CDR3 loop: CASSQSGSNNEQFF. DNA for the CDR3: TGTGCCAGCAGCCAGTCCGGGTCAAACAATGAGCAGTTCTTC.

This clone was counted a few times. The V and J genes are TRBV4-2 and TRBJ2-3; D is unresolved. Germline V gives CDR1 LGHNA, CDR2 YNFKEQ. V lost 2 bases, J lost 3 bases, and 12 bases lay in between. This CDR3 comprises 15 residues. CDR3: CASSQTIGGTDTQYF. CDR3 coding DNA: TGTGCCAGCAGCCAAACTATAGGTGGTACAGATACGCAGTATTTT.

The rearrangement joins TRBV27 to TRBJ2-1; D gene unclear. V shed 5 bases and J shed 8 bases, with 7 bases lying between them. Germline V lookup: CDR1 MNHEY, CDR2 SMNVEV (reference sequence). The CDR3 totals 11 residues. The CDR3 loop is CASSAGHEQFF. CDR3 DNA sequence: TGTGCCAGCAGTGCCGGCCATGAGCAGTTCTTC.

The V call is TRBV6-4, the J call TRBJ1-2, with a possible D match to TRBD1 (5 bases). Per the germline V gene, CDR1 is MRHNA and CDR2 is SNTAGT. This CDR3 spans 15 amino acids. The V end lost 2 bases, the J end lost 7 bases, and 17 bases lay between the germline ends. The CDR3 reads CASSDGDSGPIGYTF. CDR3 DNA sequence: TGTGCCAGCAGTGACGGTGACTCGGGGCCCATTGGCTACACCTTC.

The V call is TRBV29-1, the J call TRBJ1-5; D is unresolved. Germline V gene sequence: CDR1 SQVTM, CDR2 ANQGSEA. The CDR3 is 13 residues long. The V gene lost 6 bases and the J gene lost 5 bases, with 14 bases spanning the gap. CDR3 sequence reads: CSVRSGKYQPQHF. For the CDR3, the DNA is TGCAGCGTACGGTCAGGCAAATATCAGCCCCAGCATTTT.

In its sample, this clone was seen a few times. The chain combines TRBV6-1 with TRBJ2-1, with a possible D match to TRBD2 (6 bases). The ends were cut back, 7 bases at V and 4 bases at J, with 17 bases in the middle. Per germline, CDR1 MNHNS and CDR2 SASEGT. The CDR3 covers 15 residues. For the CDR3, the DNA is TGTGCCAGCAACTCTGAGGGTGGGGGGTACAATGAGCAGTTCTTC. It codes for CASNSEGGGYNEQFF.

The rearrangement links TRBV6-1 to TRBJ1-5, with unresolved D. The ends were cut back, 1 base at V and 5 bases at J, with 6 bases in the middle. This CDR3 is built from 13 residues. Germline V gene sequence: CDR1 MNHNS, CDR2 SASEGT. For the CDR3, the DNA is TGTGCCAGCAGTGAAGACCCACATCAGCCCCAGCATTTT. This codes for CASSEDPHQPQHF.

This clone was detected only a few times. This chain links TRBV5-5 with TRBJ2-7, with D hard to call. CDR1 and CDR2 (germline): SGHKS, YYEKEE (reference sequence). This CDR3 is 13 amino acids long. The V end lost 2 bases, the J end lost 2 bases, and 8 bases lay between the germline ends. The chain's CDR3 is CASSLWTAYEQYF. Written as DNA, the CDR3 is TGTGCCAGCAGCTTATGGACGGCCTACGAGCAGTACTTC.

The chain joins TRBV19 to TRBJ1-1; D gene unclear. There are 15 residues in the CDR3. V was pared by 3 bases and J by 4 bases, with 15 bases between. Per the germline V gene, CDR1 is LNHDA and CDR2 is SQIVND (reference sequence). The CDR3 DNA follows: TGTGCCAGTAGTATCGTCGGTGCAGGTTCCACTGAAGCTTTCTTT. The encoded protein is CASSIVGAGSTEAFF.

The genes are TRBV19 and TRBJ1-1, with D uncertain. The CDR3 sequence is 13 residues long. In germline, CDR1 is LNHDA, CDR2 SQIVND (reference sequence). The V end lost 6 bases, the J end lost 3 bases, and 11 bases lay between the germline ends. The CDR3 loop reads CASRNFWDTEAFF. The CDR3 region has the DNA TGTGCCAGTAGGAACTTCTGGGACACTGAAGCTTTCTTT.

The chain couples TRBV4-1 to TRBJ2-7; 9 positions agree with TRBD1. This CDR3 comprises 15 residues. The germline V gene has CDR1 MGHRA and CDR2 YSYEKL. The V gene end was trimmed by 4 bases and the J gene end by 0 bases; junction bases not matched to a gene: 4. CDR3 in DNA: TGCGCCAGCAGCCGGGACAGGGACTACTCCTACGAGCAGTACTTC. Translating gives CASSRDRDYSYEQYF.

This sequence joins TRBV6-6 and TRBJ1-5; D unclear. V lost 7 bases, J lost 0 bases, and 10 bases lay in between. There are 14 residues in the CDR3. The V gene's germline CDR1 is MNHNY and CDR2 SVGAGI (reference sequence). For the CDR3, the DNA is TGTGCCAGCACTTCGCCGGGTAGCAATCAGCCCCAGCATTTT. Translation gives CASTSPGSNQPQHF.

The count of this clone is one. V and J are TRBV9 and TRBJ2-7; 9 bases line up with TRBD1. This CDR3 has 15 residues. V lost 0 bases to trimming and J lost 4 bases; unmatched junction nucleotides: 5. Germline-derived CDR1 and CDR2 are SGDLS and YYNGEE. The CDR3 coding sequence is TGTGCCAGCAGCGTAGAGGGACAGGGATCTTACGAGCAGTACTTC. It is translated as CASSVEGQGSYEQYF.

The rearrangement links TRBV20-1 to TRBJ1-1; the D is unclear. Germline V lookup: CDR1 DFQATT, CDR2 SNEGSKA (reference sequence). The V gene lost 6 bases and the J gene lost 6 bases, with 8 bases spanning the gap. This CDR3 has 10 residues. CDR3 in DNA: TGCAGTGCCGCGAAGGCTGAAGCTTTCTTT. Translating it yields CSAAKAEAFF.

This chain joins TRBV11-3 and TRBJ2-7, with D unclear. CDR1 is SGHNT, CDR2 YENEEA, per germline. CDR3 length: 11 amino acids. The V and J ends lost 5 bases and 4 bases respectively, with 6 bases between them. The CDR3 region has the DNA TGTGCCAGCAGCGGCGAGTACGAGCAGTACTTC. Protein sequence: CASSGEYEQYF.

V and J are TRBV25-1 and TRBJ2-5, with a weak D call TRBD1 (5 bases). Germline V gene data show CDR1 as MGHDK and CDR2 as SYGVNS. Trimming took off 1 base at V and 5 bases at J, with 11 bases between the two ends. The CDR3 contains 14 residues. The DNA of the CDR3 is TGTGCCAGCAGTGAATTAGGGGCGCTGGAGACCCAGTACTTC. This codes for CASSELGALETQYF.

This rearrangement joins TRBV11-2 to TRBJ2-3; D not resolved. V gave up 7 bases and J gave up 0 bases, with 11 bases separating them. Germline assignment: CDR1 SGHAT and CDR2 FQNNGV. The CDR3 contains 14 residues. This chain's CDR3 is CASNQGQSTDTQYF. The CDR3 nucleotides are TGTGCCAGCAACCAAGGGCAGAGCACAGATACGCAGTATTTT.

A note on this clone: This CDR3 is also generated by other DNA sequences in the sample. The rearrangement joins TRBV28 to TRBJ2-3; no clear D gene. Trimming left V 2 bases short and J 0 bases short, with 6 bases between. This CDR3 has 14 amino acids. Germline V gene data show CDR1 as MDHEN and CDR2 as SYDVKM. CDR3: CASSLAGSTDTQYF. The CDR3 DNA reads TGTGCCAGCAGTTTAGCCGGGAGCACAGATACGCAGTATTTT.

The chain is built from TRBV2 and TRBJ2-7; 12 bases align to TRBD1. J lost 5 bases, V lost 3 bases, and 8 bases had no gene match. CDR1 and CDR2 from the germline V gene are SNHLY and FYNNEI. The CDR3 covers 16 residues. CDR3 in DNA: TGTGCCAGCAGTGACCCCGGGACAGGGGGCTCGGACGAGCAGTACTTC. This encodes CASSDPGTGGSDEQYF. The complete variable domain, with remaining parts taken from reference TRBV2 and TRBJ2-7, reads EPEVTQTPSHQVTQMGQEVILRCVPISNHLYFYWYRQILGQKVEFLVSFYNNEISEKSEIFDDQFSVERPDGSNFTLKIRSTKLEDSAMYFCASSDPGTGGSDEQYFGPGTRLTVT.

CDR3 bases: TGTGCCAGCAGCAGGACTAGCGCCAGCTCCTACGAGCAGTACTTC. Translating it yields CASSRTSASSYEQYF. The rearrangement uses TRBV13 and TRBJ2-7, with 9 bases aligning to TRBD2. The CDR3 length is 15 residues. Germline lookup yields CDR1 PRHDT and CDR2 FYEKMQ (reference sequence). With V trimmed by 5 bases and J by 0 bases, 5 bases remained unmatched.

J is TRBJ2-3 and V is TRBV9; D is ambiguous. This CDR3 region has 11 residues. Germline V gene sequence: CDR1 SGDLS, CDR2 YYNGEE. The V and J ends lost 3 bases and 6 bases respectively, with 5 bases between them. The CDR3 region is CASSEGDTQYF. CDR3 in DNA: TGTGCCAGCAGCGAGGGCGATACGCAGTATTTT.